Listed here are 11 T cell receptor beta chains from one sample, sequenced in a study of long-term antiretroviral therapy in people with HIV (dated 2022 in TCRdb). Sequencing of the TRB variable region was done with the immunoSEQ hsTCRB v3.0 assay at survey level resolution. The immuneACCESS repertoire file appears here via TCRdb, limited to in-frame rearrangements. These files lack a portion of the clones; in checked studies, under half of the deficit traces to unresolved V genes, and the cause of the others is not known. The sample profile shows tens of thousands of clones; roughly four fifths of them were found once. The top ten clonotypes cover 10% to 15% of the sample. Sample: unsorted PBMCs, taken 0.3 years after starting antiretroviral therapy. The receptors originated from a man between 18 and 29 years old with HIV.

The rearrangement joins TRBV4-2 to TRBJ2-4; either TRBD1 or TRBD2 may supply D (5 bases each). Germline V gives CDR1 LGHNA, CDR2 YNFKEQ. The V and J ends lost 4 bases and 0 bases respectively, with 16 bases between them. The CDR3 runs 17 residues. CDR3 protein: CASSPEWGGLAKNIQYF. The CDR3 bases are TGTGCCAGCAGCCCCGAGTGGGGCGGGCTAGCCAAAAACATTCAGTACTTC.

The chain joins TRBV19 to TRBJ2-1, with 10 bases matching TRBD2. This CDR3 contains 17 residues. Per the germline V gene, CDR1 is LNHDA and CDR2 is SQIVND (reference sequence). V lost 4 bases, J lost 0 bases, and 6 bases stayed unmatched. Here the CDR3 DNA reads TGTGCCAGTAGTACACCGGGACTAGCGAGCTCCTACAATGAGCAGTTCTTC. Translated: CASSTPGLASSYNEQFF. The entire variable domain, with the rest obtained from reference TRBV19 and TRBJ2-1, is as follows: DGGITQSPKYLFRKEGQNVTLSCEQNLNHDAMYWYRQDPGQGLRLIYYSQIVNDFQKGDIAEGYSVSREKKESFPLTVTSAQKNPTAFYLCASSTPGLASSYNEQFFGPGTRLTVL.

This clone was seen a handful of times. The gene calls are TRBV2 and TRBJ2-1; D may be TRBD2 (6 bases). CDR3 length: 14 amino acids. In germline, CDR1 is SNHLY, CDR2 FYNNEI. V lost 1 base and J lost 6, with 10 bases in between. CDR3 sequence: CASSEGGAGNEQFF. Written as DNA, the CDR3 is TGTGCCAGCAGTGAAGGGGGAGCGGGCAATGAGCAGTTCTTC.

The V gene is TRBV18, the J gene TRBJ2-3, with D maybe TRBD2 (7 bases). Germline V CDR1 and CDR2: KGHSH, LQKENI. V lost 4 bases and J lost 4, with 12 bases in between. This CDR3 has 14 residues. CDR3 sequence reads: CASSQLGGPDTQYF. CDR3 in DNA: TGTGCCAGCTCACAATTGGGGGGGCCAGATACGCAGTATTTT.

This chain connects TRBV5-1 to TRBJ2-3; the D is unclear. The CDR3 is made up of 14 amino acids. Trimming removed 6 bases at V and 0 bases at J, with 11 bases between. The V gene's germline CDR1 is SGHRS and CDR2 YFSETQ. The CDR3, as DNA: TGCGCCAGCAACCAAGCGACTAGCACAGATACGCAGTATTTT. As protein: CASNQATSTDTQYF. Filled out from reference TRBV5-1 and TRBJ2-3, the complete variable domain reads KAGVTQTPRYLIKTRGQQVTLSCSPISGHRSVSWYQQTPGQGLQFLFEYFSETQRNKGNFPGRFSGRQFSNSRSEMNVSTLELGDSALYLCASNQATSTDTQYFGPGTRLTVL.

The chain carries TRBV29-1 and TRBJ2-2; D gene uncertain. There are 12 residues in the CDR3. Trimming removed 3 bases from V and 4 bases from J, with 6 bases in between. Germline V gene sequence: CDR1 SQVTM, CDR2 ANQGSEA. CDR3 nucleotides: TGCAGCGTTGAGCTGGTCACCGGGGAGCTGTTTTTT. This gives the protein CSVELVTGELFF.

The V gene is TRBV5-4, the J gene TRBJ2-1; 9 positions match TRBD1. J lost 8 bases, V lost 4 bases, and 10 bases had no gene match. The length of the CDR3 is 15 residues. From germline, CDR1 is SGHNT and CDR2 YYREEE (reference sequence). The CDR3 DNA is TGTGCCAGCAGCCACGGGACAGGGTACAGGGATGAGCAGTTCTTC. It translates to CASSHGTGYRDEQFF.

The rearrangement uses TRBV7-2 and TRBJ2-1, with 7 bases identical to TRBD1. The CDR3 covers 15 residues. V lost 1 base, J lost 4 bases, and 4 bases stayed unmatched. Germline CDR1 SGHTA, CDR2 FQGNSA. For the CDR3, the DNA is TGTGCCAGCAGCTTAGTCCGGACAGGATACAATGAGCAGTTCTTC. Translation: CASSLVRTGYNEQFF.

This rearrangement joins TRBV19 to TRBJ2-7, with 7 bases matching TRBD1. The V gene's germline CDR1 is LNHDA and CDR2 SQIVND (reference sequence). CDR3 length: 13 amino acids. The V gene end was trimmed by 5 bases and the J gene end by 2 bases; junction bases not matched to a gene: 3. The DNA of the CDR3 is TGTGCCAGTAGTCCGGGGACAGCCTACGAGCAGTACTTC. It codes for CASSPGTAYEQYF.

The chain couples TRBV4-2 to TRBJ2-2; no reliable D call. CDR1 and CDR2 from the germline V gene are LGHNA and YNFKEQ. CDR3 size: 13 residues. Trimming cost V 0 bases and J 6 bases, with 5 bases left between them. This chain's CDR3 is CASSQDSAGELFF. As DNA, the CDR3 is TGTGCCAGCAGCCAAGACTCCGCCGGGGAGCTGTTTTTT.

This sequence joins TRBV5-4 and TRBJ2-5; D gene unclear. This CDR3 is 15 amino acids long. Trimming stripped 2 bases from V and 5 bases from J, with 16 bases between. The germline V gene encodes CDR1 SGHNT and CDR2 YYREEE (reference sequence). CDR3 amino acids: CASSFIGPHKETQYF. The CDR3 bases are TGTGCCAGCAGCTTCATAGGACCCCACAAGGAGACCCAGTACTTC. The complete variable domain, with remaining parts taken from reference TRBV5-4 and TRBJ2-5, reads ETGVTQSPTHLIKTRGQQVTLRCSSQSGHNTVSWYQQALGQGPQFIFQYYREEENGRGNFPPRFSGLQFPNYSSELNVNALELDDSALYLCASSFIGPHKETQYFGPGTRLLVL.